What follows are 24 T cell receptor beta chains derived from one specimen sequenced in a study of neurological immune-mediated disorders. TCRdb used MiXCR to reprocess the 5' RACE reads, holding one entry per CDR3 protein. This sample carries about 89,000 distinct CDR3 sequences, 2% to 3% of them seen once, and the ten largest clones take over 0.95%. The source material was PBMCs. The receptors come from a woman in her twenties or thirties with multiple sclerosis.

In its sample, this clonotype was seen many times. This chain uses TRBV7-8 with TRBJ2-7, with no clear D. The germline V gene encodes CDR1 SGHVS and CDR2 FQNEAQ. Between the trimmed V and J ends, which lost 5 bases and 5 bases, there was a span of 10 bases. CDR3 length: 12 amino acids. The CDR3, as DNA: TGTGCCAGCAGCCAAGCTTCTCACGAGCAGTACTTC. It yields the protein CASSQASHEQYF.

Ten or more counts support this clonotype. V usage is TRBV20-1 and J usage is TRBJ2-7; D remains ambiguous. The CDR3 loop spans 12 amino acids. V was trimmed by 0 bases and J by 3 bases, leaving 6 bases between them. Germline V CDR1 and CDR2: DFQATT, SNEGSKA (reference sequence). CDR3 in amino acids: CSARDQGYEQYF. The CDR3 DNA follows: TGCAGTGCTAGAGATCAAGGCTACGAGCAGTACTTC.

There are many counts of this clonotype. V and J are TRBV4-3 and TRBJ2-5; a possible D gene is TRBD2 (6 bases). Germline V CDR1 and CDR2: LGHNA, YSLEER. The V and J ends lost 2 bases and 0 bases respectively, with 19 bases between them. This CDR3 has 18 residues. CDR3 in DNA: TGCGCCAGCAGCCAAATATCCCCGGGACTTGGGTACCAAGAGACCCAGTACTTC. This codes for CASSQISPGLGYQETQYF.

This clonotype occurred many times. This chain joins TRBV9 and TRBJ1-1, with a possible D match to TRBD1 (6 bases). V lost 3 bases to trimming and J lost 1 base, with 16 bases between them. CDR1 SGDLS and CDR2 YYNGEE come from the germline V gene. There are 16 residues in the CDR3. This CDR3 reads CASSGLWDTANTEAFF. The CDR3 coding sequence is TGTGCCAGCAGCGGACTTTGGGACACCGCGAACACTGAAGCTTTCTTT.

This clonotype was recorded at least ten times. CDR3 protein: CASSQPPPHLNYGYTF. As DNA, the CDR3 is TGTGCCAGCAGCCAACCCCCACCACACCTCAACTATGGCTACACCTTC. The rearrangement links TRBV3-1 to TRBJ1-2; D unclear. There are 16 residues in the CDR3. CDR1 and CDR2 from the germline V gene are LGHDT and YNNKEL (reference sequence). V was cut by 2 bases and J by 2 bases, with 15 bases left in between.

This clonotype was detected ten times or more. The chain recombines TRBV4-2 with TRBJ2-3, with a possible D match to TRBD2 (6 bases). Looked up from germline, CDR1 is LGHNA and CDR2 is YNFKEQ. The CDR3 spans 17 residues. V shed 1 base and J shed 3 bases, with 17 bases lying between them. The CDR3 sequence is CASSQVERLGVTDTQYF. The CDR3 region has the DNA TGTGCCAGCAGCCAAGTCGAGAGACTAGGCGTAACAGATACGCAGTATTTT.

This clonotype was observed at least ten times. The rearrangement uses TRBV5-5 and TRBJ2-1, with TRBD2 as a possible D gene (6 bases). Trimming took 4 bases from V and 2 from J, leaving 13 bases between them. The CDR3 totals 15 residues. Germline CDR1 is SGHKS and CDR2 is YYEKEE (reference sequence). The CDR3 DNA sequence: TGTGCCAGCAGCCCGGGGACTGGGACCTACAATGAGCAGTTCTTC. Encoded protein: CASSPGTGTYNEQFF.

This clonotype appeared many times. The chain employs TRBV28 and TRBJ2-1, with 7 bases identical to TRBD2. This CDR3 is 16 amino acids long. Trimming removed 4 bases from V and 2 bases from J; junction bases left unmatched: 8. Germline CDR1 MDHEN, CDR2 SYDVKM. CDR3 sequence: CASSSGGLEAYNEQFF. Here the CDR3 DNA reads TGTGCCAGCAGTTCGGGGGGTCTAGAGGCCTACAATGAGCAGTTCTTC.

This clonotype was counted many times. The chain recombines TRBV20-1 with TRBJ2-5, with unresolved D. Trimming removed 6 bases from V and 5 bases from J, with 16 bases in between. The CDR3 extends over 13 amino acids. The germline V gene encodes CDR1 DFQATT and CDR2 SNEGSKA (reference sequence). CDR3 in amino acids: CSATLRIGETQYF. Written as DNA, the CDR3 is TGCAGTGCCACACTGAGGATCGGTGAGACCCAGTACTTC.

This clonotype was detected ten times or more. The chain has TRBV27 and TRBJ1-1; D is perhaps TRBD1 (6 bases). V lost 1 base, J lost 5 bases, and 11 bases lay in between. Germline CDR1 reads MNHEY; CDR2 reads SMNVEV (reference sequence). CDR3 size: 14 residues. The CDR3 nucleotides read TGTGCCAGCAGTTTATTTTGGGGGCGGACTGAAGCTTTCTTT. The encoded protein is CASSLFWGRTEAFF.

This clonotype occurred many times. This chain joins TRBV12-3 or TRBV12-4 and TRBJ2-2; 9 bases match TRBD1. The V gene end was trimmed by 5 bases and the J gene end by 5 bases; junction bases not matched to a gene: 6. CDR3 size: 15 residues. The CDR3 region has the DNA TGTGCCAGCAGTCCAAACAGGGGGCGAACCGGGGAGCTGTTTTTT. Translation: CASSPNRGRTGELFF.

This clonotype was picked up many times. The rearrangement uses TRBV7-2 and TRBJ1-5; no definite D call. Germline V lookup: CDR1 SGHTA, CDR2 FQGNSA. V dropped 1 base and J dropped 4 bases, with 5 bases sitting between them. The CDR3 sequence is 13 residues long. In nucleotides, the CDR3 is TGTGCCAGCAGCTTAGTTTCTAATCAGCCCCAGCATTTT. The encoded protein is CASSLVSNQPQHF.

Many counts were recorded for this clonotype. The chain is built from TRBV5-1 and TRBJ2-2; D possibly corresponds to TRBD1 (6 bases). Germline-derived CDR1 and CDR2 are SGHRS and YFSETQ. V lost 5 bases and J 1 base, leaving 6 bases between the germline ends. This CDR3 has 13 residues. The CDR3 region is CASRTGNTGELFF. The CDR3 region has the DNA TGCGCCAGCAGGACAGGGAACACCGGGGAGCTGTTTTTT. The full variable domain, completed using reference TRBV5-1 and TRBJ2-2, is KAGVTQTPRYLIKTRGQQVTLSCSPISGHRSVSWYQQTPGQGLQFLFEYFSETQRNKGNFPGRFSGRQFSNSRSEMNVSTLELGDSALYLCASRTGNTGELFFGEGSRLTVL.

This clonotype appeared many times. The chain employs TRBV15 and TRBJ2-7; D might be TRBD2 (6 bases). The germline gives CDR1 LNHNV, CDR2 YYDKDF (reference sequence). Trimming stripped 1 base from V and 0 bases from J, with 16 bases between. This CDR3 has 17 residues. The CDR3 coding sequence is TGTGCCACCAGCAGAGTGTTTAGCGGAGCCTTCTCCTACGAGCAGTACTTC. Translation: CATSRVFSGAFSYEQYF.

The sample holds many counts of this clonotype. The V gene is TRBV20-1, the J gene TRBJ2-5; a possible D gene is TRBD2 (5 bases). The germline V and J ends were trimmed by 1 base and 2 bases, with 11 bases remaining between them. Germline V CDR1 and CDR2: DFQATT, SNEGSKA (reference sequence). This CDR3 comprises 14 residues. CDR3 sequence reads: CSARGLRGQETQYF. CDR3 bases: TGCAGTGCTAGAGGCCTACGAGGGCAAGAGACCCAGTACTTC.

This clonotype was seen repeatedly, ten times or more. This chain links TRBV20-1 with TRBJ2-7, with D unclear. This CDR3 is built from 12 residues. The ends were cut back, 4 bases at V and 0 bases at J, with 7 bases in the middle. CDR1 DFQATT and CDR2 SNEGSKA come from the germline V gene (reference sequence). DNA for the CDR3: TGCAGTGCTACGACCAACTCCTACGAGCAGTACTTC. It translates to CSATTNSYEQYF.

This clonotype appeared many times. The rearrangement joins TRBV5-1 to TRBJ1-5; D remains unclear. The CDR3 runs to 14 residues. The V gene's germline CDR1 is SGHRS and CDR2 YFSETQ. With 5 bases removed from V and 7 bases from J, the gap between germline ends came to 16 bases. CDR3 nucleotide sequence: TGCGCCAGCAGTTCCGGTGTGGGAGAACAGCCCCAGCATTTT. This sequence encodes CASSSGVGEQPQHF.

The table lists this clonotype with many counts. V is TRBV18 and J is TRBJ1-1, with D possibly being TRBD1 (6 bases). CDR3 length: 15 amino acids. Trimming pared 1 base from V and 4 bases from J, leaving 13 bases between. The germline V gene has CDR1 KGHSH and CDR2 LQKENI. CDR3 sequence: CASSPREQGFTEAFF. In nucleotides, the CDR3 is TGTGCCAGCTCACCACGGGAACAGGGATTCACTGAAGCTTTCTTT.

This clonotype was seen ten or more times. The J gene is TRBJ2-1, the V gene TRBV5-1; 7 bases line up with TRBD1. Per germline, CDR1 SGHRS and CDR2 YFSETQ. The V and J ends lost 3 bases and 4 bases, in that order; junction bases with no gene match: 1. CDR3 size: 13 residues. The DNA of the CDR3 is TGCGCCAGCAGCTCGGGACAGTACAATGAGCAGTTCTTC. Residues: CASSSGQYNEQFF.

This clonotype was counted many times. CDR3 in amino acids: CASRTPGGGDEQFF. The CDR3 region has the DNA TGTGCCAGCAGGACCCCTGGGGGAGGCGATGAGCAGTTCTTC. This sequence joins TRBV27 and TRBJ2-1; D is possibly TRBD2 (6 bases). The germline gives CDR1 MNHEY, CDR2 SMNVEV (reference sequence). This CDR3 is built from 14 residues. Trimming pared 6 bases from V and 8 bases from J, leaving 17 bases between.

As concerns this clonotype: An end of the junction does not agree with germline; a read error may underlie this. This chain joins TRBV5-1 and TRBJ2-7; D not certain. CDR1 and CDR2 from the germline V gene are SGHRS and YFSETQ. CDR3 size: 14 residues. The CDR3 loop is CASNLAGQKGEQYF. Written as DNA, the CDR3 is TGCGCCAGCAACTTGGCCGGGCAGAAGGGAGAGCAGTACTTC.

In this sample, this clonotype is medium-sized. The rearrangement uses TRBV3-1 and TRBJ2-6; tentative D call: TRBD2 (6 bases). The CDR3 consists of 16 residues. V was clipped by 7 bases and J by 0 bases, with 13 bases between them. Germline values: CDR1 LGHDT, CDR2 YNNKEL (reference sequence). The CDR3 DNA sequence: TGTGCCAGCAAGGGGACTGGCAGCTCTGGGGCCAACGTCCTGACTTTC. Amino acid sequence: CASKGTGSSGANVLTF.

This clonotype was observed at least ten times. The rearrangement uses TRBV10-3 and TRBJ2-7; D remains ambiguous. The germline V gene has CDR1 ENHRY and CDR2 SYGVKD. The CDR3 runs to 14 residues. V was pared by 8 bases and J by 2 bases, with 16 bases between. CDR3 amino acids: CAIGKPNRAYEQYF. DNA for the CDR3: TGTGCCATCGGAAAGCCGAACCGTGCCTACGAGCAGTACTTC.

V is TRBV20-1 and J is TRBJ2-6, with 9 bases fitting TRBD1. This CDR3 spans 14 amino acids. J lost 2 bases, V lost 5 bases, and 1 base had no gene match. Looked up from germline, CDR1 is DFQATT and CDR2 is SNEGSKA (reference sequence). As DNA, the CDR3 is TGCAGTGCTGGGACAGGGCCTGGGGCCAACGTCCTGACTTTC. This sequence encodes CSAGTGPGANVLTF.